A selection of T cell receptor beta chains follows, all from one sample in a study of T-cell memory formation after mild COVID-19. TCRdb fed the 5' RACE reads into MiXCR, producing one record per CDR3 protein. This sample carries more than 110,000 distinct CDR3 sequences, 11% to 15% of them seen once, and the ten largest clones take under 30%. The sample taken for sequencing was PBMCs or a T cell subset sorted from them (not recorded which). Receptors were obtained from an adult woman who had mild COVID-19 (a few samples of this study predate the infection). Cell type and time point are not known. Both conserved end residues are part of each CDR3. A D gene is named only where the DNA matches it firmly. Clone size is stated in some rows and not others, as once, few, many or a class when expanded.

cdr3_nt: TGTGCCACCAGCACCTCAGGCAGGGCCTACTCCTACAATGAGCAGTTCTTC; cdr3_aa: CATSTSGRAYSYNEQFF; d_call: .; j_call: TRBJ2-1; clone_size: few; v_call: TRBV15
cdr3_nt: TGTGCCAGCAGCACCCCTCTAGCAGATACGCAGTATTTT; cdr3_aa: CASSTPLADTQYF; d_call: .; j_call: TRBJ2-3; clone_size: few; v_call: TRBV7-9
cdr3_nt: TGTGCCAGCAGCTCTCGGGACAGGGAACCACTATCCCTCTACGAGCAGTACTTC; cdr3_aa: CASSSRDREPLSLYEQYF; d_call: TRBD1; j_call: TRBJ2-7; clone_size: many; v_call: TRBV9
cdr3_nt: TGTGCCAGCAGCCTAGGACACACAGATACGCAGTATTTT; cdr3_aa: CASSLGHTDTQYF; d_call: .; j_call: TRBJ2-3; clone_size: .; v_call: TRBV7-8
cdr3_nt: TGTGCCACCAGTGCCTCTGGGGCGAACTATGGCTACACCTTC; cdr3_aa: CATSASGANYGYTF; d_call: .; j_call: TRBJ1-2; clone_size: .; v_call: TRBV24-1
cdr3_nt: TGCGCCAGCAGCTTCTGGCCCGGGACAGGGTCGAATATCGGCTGGGATACGCAGTATTTT; cdr3_aa: CASSFWPGTGSNIGWDTQYF; d_call: TRBD1; j_call: TRBJ2-3; clone_size: few; v_call: TRBV5-1
cdr3_nt: TGCAGCGTTAGGACAGCCGAGAACAATGAGCAGTTCTTC; cdr3_aa: CSVRTAENNEQFF; d_call: .; j_call: TRBJ2-1; clone_size: few; v_call: TRBV29-1
cdr3_nt: TGTGCCAGCAGGAGCGGGGAAGACAATGAGCAGTTCTTC; cdr3_aa: CASRSGEDNEQFF; d_call: TRBD2; j_call: TRBJ2-1; clone_size: few; v_call: TRBV12-3/TRBV12-4
cdr3_nt: TGTGCCAGCAGCGCGATGTTGACAGGATACAATGAGCAGTTCTTC; cdr3_aa: CASSAMLTGYNEQFF; d_call: .; j_call: TRBJ2-1; clone_size: .; v_call: TRBV2
cdr3_nt: TGTGCCAGCAGCGAGGACAGGTTGAACACTGAAGCTTTCTTT; cdr3_aa: CASSEDRLNTEAFF; d_call: TRBD1; j_call: TRBJ1-1; clone_size: few; v_call: TRBV9
cdr3_nt: TGTGCCAGCAGCGAGTGGCGGACAGGGGCGTCCCAGTACTTC; cdr3_aa: CASSEWRTGASQYF; d_call: TRBD1; j_call: TRBJ2-5; clone_size: many; v_call: TRBV11-2
cdr3_nt: TGTGCCAGCAGCTTAGTGGGGATTTCGGGAGGGCGATCCTACAATGAGCAGTTCTTC; cdr3_aa: CASSLVGISGGRSYNEQFF; d_call: TRBD2; j_call: TRBJ2-1; clone_size: few; v_call: TRBV11-3
cdr3_nt: TGCGCCAGCAGCCAAGACAGGGGCATCACTGAAGCTTTCTTT; cdr3_aa: CASSQDRGITEAFF; d_call: .; j_call: TRBJ1-1; clone_size: few; v_call: TRBV4-1